A single sample is the source of the 11 T cell receptor beta chains below, sequenced in a study of a mutant IDH1 vaccine in newly diagnosed glioma. Indicated time point: week 35, safety follow-up. Alongside topical imiquimod, each dose of vaccine comprised 300 ug of mutant IDH1 20-mer peptide. Clones were sequenced by immunoSEQ multiplex PCR, and TCRdb holds only the in-frame ones, with some missing. The sample shows about 56,000 clones, 85% to 90% of them seen only once. Their recognized antigens are unknown. Sequences were derived from PBMCs, sampled from a glioma patient whose treatment included an IDH1 peptide vaccine. The receptors come from a man aged 40-50 years with glioma.

The chain joins TRBV6-5 to TRBJ1-4; the D gene is possibly TRBD1 (5 bases). V was trimmed by 1 base and J by 6 bases, leaving 9 bases between them. Germline values: CDR1 MNHEY, CDR2 SVGAGI. This CDR3 is 14 amino acids long. As DNA, the CDR3 is TGTGCCAGCAGTTACTTGTTGGGGGATGAAAAACTGTTTTTT. Translating it yields CASSYLLGDEKLFF.

This rearrangement joins TRBV20-1 to TRBJ2-7; possible D gene TRBD2, 5 bases. Trimming took off 5 bases at V and 6 bases at J, with 11 bases between the two ends. The germline V gene has CDR1 DFQATT and CDR2 SNEGSKA (reference sequence). CDR3 length: 11 amino acids. The DNA for the CDR3 is TGCAGTGCTCCTAGGACTCGCGAGCAGTACTTC. Translated, it gives CSAPRTREQYF.

The rearrangement links TRBV7-2 to TRBJ2-7; no clear D gene. Trimming took off 0 bases at V and 6 bases at J, with 15 bases between the two ends. Germline V lookup: CDR1 SGHTA, CDR2 FQGNSA. The CDR3 has 15 amino acids. The CDR3 nucleotides read TGTGCCAGCAGCTTAGCGTTGATTATAGCCCCCGAGCAGTACTTC. It specifies CASSLALIIAPEQYF.

This clone was observed a few times. This chain joins TRBV15 and TRBJ2-7, with 12 bases matching TRBD2. Germline CDR1 and CDR2: LNHNV and YYDKDF (reference sequence). The CDR3 has 19 residues. V dropped 1 base and J dropped 2; count of bases not matched to a gene: 12. The DNA for the CDR3 is TGTGCCACCAGCAGAGCTCCTCTAGCGGGAGGGCTCGACGCCTACGAGCAGTACTTC. It translates to CATSRAPLAGGLDAYEQYF.

The chain has TRBV5-8 and TRBJ1-5; a possible D gene is TRBD1 (5 bases). Germline lookup yields CDR1 SGHTS and CDR2 YDEGEE. This CDR3 comprises 16 residues. V lost 4 bases and J 0 bases, leaving 14 bases between the germline ends. The CDR3 loop is CASSAGDRNSNQPQHF. As DNA, the CDR3 is TGTGCCAGCAGCGCCGGGGACCGAAATAGCAATCAGCCCCAGCATTTT.

This chain uses TRBV4-1 with TRBJ2-2; D remains ambiguous. Trimming took 4 bases from V and 6 from J, leaving 6 bases between them. The CDR3 has 12 amino acids. Germline CDR1 MGHRA, CDR2 YSYEKL. CDR3 bases: TGCGCCAGCAGCCGAACGGCCGGGGAGCTGTTTTTT. Translated: CASSRTAGELFF.

The J gene is TRBJ2-5, the V gene TRBV5-4; 8 bases agree with TRBD1. This CDR3 region has 15 residues. Germline CDR1 is SGHNT and CDR2 is YYREEE (reference sequence). V was clipped by 0 bases and J by 5 bases; unmatched bases: 6. This chain's CDR3 is CASSLVTGVLETQYF. The CDR3 coding sequence is TGTGCCAGCAGCTTGGTGACAGGGGTACTTGAGACCCAGTACTTC.

This chain uses TRBV6-1 with TRBJ1-5; tentatively, D is TRBD1 (5 bases). V was cut by 9 bases and J by 0 bases, with 12 bases left in between. In germline, CDR1 is MNHNS, CDR2 SASEGT. CDR3 length: 14 residues. CDR3 amino acids: CASQGSYSNQPQHF. The CDR3 DNA is TGTGCCAGTCAGGGATCGTATAGCAATCAGCCCCAGCATTTT.

This clone has a handful of counts. The chain has TRBV7-9 and TRBJ1-5; 7 positions agree with TRBD1. Germline V gives CDR1 SEHNR, CDR2 FQNEAQ (reference sequence). The V gene end was trimmed by 5 bases and the J gene end by 4 bases; junction bases not matched to a gene: 2. CDR3 length: 13 amino acids. The CDR3 DNA reads TGTGCCAGCAGCGCGACAGGGAATCAGCCCCAGCATTTT. Its protein is CASSATGNQPQHF.

The chain joins TRBV29-1 to TRBJ2-7, with D unresolved. The CDR3 length is 12 residues. V was shortened by 4 bases and J by 0 bases, with 7 bases between the two germline ends. Germline V CDR1 and CDR2: SQVTM, ANQGSEA. The CDR3 sequence is CSVVGTSYEQYF. The CDR3 DNA sequence: TGCAGCGTTGTGGGCACCTCCTACGAGCAGTACTTC.

This chain links TRBV15 with TRBJ1-1, with 10 bases matching TRBD1. In germline, CDR1 is LNHNV, CDR2 YYDKDF (reference sequence). The trim removed 0 bases at V and 6 bases at J, leaving 4 bases unmatched. The CDR3 consists of 15 residues. The CDR3 sequence is CATSREGQGLSEAFF. CDR3 nucleotides: TGTGCCACCAGCAGAGAGGGACAGGGGCTGTCTGAAGCTTTCTTT.